This passage covers 2 T cell receptor beta chains from one sample sequenced in a study of T cell changes during pregnancy in multiple sclerosis (dated by TCRdb to the late 2010s). The library was generated by the immunoSEQ multiplex PCR assay. Drawn from immuneACCESS, this table holds only the in-frame rearrangements with V and J called that TCRdb kept. Clones are partly lost; checked studies trace under half to an unresolved V gene and leave the rest unexplained. The table for this sample lists tens of thousands of clones; 80% to 95% of them were counted only once. Less than 3.5% of the sample comes from the top ten. The sample here was peripheral blood, taken in the third trimester of pregnancy. The receptors shown here come from a female donor in good health, enrolled as a control in a pregnancy study.

The rearrangement links TRBV9 to TRBJ2-3; 9 bases are a match to TRBD2. This CDR3 region has 16 residues. The V segment lost 0 bases and the J segment 6 bases; nucleotides outside the gene matches: 8. In germline, CDR1 is SGDLS, CDR2 YYNGEE. CDR3 sequence (DNA): TGTGCCAGCAGCGTAGGGATAGCGGGGGCAATGGATACGCAGTATTTT. Residues: CASSVGIAGAMDTQYF.

The chain is built from TRBV7-3 and TRBJ2-1; no clear D gene. The germline V and J ends were trimmed by 3 bases and 8 bases, with 11 bases remaining between them. CDR1 is SGHTA, CDR2 FQGTGA, per germline. This CDR3 region has 13 residues. The CDR3 reads CASSFGGMDEQFF. CDR3 nucleotide sequence: TGTGCCAGCAGCTTCGGCGGCATGGATGAGCAGTTCTTC.